This T cell receptor beta chain was obtained from a study of T-cell reconstitution after alpha-beta-depleted transplantation in children. Study-wide results and limits: Surviving recipient T cells and thymic progenitors produced the high day-60 TCRbeta diversity seen in some patients. Once a year had passed after transplant, T-cell counts and diversity came mostly from newly produced T cells.

Unique molecular identifiers were incorporated into the prepared TCRbeta library. TCRdb itself ran the PCR reads through MiXCR, one entry per CDR3 protein. Here the sample spans over 200,000 distinct CDR3 sequences, around 9.9% being singletons. V lost 10 bases and J lost 4; bases outside the gene matches: 6. The CDR3 length is 13 residues. Per germline, CDR1 ENHRY and CDR2 SYGVKD. A few counts support this clonotype. Its antigen remains unidentified. The sequence derives from a child under two years old with acute myeloid leukemia, due to receive a stem cell transplant. The material was PBMCs, obtained before TCRalphabeta/CD19-depleted stem cell transplant. The gene calls are TRBV10-3 and TRBJ2-3; 9 bases align to TRBD2. The CDR3 loop reads CATGAGGPDTQYF. The CDR3 nucleotides read TGTGCCACAGGGGCGGGAGGGCCAGATACGCAGTATTTT.